These T cell receptor beta chains were read from a single sample in a study of blood T cells in healthy people across ages. MiXCR, run by TCRdb on the 5' RACE reads, gives a single entry per CDR3 protein. In the table there are 500,000 to 600,000 distinct CDR3 sequences, roughly 29% of which are singletons. What was sequenced was blood. These receptors came from a woman in her 70s in good health. Each CDR3 is given with its conserved first and last residue. Fields, in order: D gene, clone size, V gene, J gene, CDR3 DNA, CDR3 protein. The D gene is left open where the match is weak. Some rows have no size entry. The others give once, few or many, or a class for an expanded clone.

d_call: -; clone_size: -; v_call: TRBV6-2/TRBV6-3; j_call: TRBJ1-2; cdr3_nt: TGTGCCAGCACTGGCCGCCCCGGGGTCGATCGAAGCTATGGCTACACCTTC; cdr3_aa: CASTGRPGVDRSYGYTF
d_call: -; clone_size: few; v_call: TRBV20-1; j_call: TRBJ1-5; cdr3_nt: TGCAGTGCTAGCAGGGATCAGGATCAGCCCCAGCATTTT; cdr3_aa: CSASRDQDQPQHF
d_call: -; clone_size: -; v_call: TRBV6-5; j_call: TRBJ1-4; cdr3_nt: TGTGCCAGCAGTTCCCTCGGAGGGCCTGAAAAACTGTTTTTT; cdr3_aa: CASSSLGGPEKLFF
d_call: TRBD1; clone_size: -; v_call: TRBV2; j_call: TRBJ1-2; cdr3_nt: TGTGCCAGCAGCCAGAACATTTTCACAGGGGATGGCTACACCTTC; cdr3_aa: CASSQNIFTGDGYTF
d_call: -; clone_size: few; v_call: TRBV18; j_call: TRBJ2-5; cdr3_nt: TGTGCCAGCTCACCTATCCTCGGAGGGACAACCCAAGAGACCCAGTACTTC; cdr3_aa: CASSPILGGTTQETQYF
d_call: -; clone_size: few; v_call: TRBV11-2; j_call: TRBJ2-1; cdr3_nt: TGTGCCAGCAGCTTAGTTTCTTGGGTTAGTGAGCAGTTCTTC; cdr3_aa: CASSLVSWVSEQFF
d_call: TRBD2; clone_size: few; v_call: TRBV10-3; j_call: TRBJ2-1; cdr3_nt: TGTGCCATCAGTGGGAATAGCGGGGGGGCCGGGAATGAGCAGTTCTTC; cdr3_aa: CAISGNSGGAGNEQFF
d_call: -; clone_size: few; v_call: TRBV20-1; j_call: TRBJ2-1; cdr3_nt: TGCAGTGGGCGGAGGGGGGCTTTAAATGAGCAGTTCTTC; cdr3_aa: CSGRRGALNEQFF
d_call: -; clone_size: few; v_call: TRBV2; j_call: TRBJ2-3; cdr3_nt: TGTGCCAGCCAGACGGACCATACGCAGTATTTT; cdr3_aa: CASQTDHTQYF
d_call: -; clone_size: -; v_call: TRBV5-5; j_call: TRBJ1-6; cdr3_nt: TGTGCCAGCAGCTTCACGCGATTCTTGAATTCACCCCTCCACTTT; cdr3_aa: CASSFTRFLNSPLHF
d_call: TRBD2; clone_size: -; v_call: TRBV7-8; j_call: TRBJ2-5; cdr3_nt: TGTGCCAGCAGCTTTCACCTGACTAGCGGGGCCGAGACCCAGTACTTC; cdr3_aa: CASSFHLTSGAETQYF
d_call: -; clone_size: few; v_call: TRBV20-1; j_call: TRBJ2-7; cdr3_nt: TGCAGTGCCGGGGCGGCCCCGACCTACGAGCAGTACTTC; cdr3_aa: CSAGAAPTYEQYF
d_call: TRBD2; clone_size: -; v_call: TRBV13; j_call: TRBJ2-1; cdr3_nt: TGTGCCAGCAGCTTAGGCCTGGGACTAGCGGTCTACAATGAGCAGTTCTTC; cdr3_aa: CASSLGLGLAVYNEQFF
d_call: -; clone_size: few; v_call: TRBV20-1; j_call: TRBJ2-1; cdr3_nt: TGCAGTGTTCAGAACAGGCAGGGAGGGGGGGGCTCCTACAATGAGCAGTTCTTC; cdr3_aa: CSVQNRQGGGGSYNEQFF
d_call: -; clone_size: many; v_call: TRBV29-1; j_call: TRBJ2-7; cdr3_nt: TGCAGCGTTACCAGGGGAAGCTCCTACGAGCAGTACTTC; cdr3_aa: CSVTRGSSYEQYF
d_call: -; clone_size: -; v_call: TRBV6-5; j_call: TRBJ2-7; cdr3_nt: TGTGCCAGCAGTTACGGGGAAACCTACGAGCAGTACTTC; cdr3_aa: CASSYGETYEQYF
d_call: -; clone_size: -; v_call: TRBV7-2; j_call: TRBJ2-7; cdr3_nt: TGTGCCAGCAGCTTATTGAGGGGACCTACCTACGAGCAGTACTTC; cdr3_aa: CASSLLRGPTYEQYF
d_call: TRBD1; clone_size: few; v_call: TRBV30; j_call: TRBJ2-3; cdr3_nt: TGTGCCTGCAGGGACAGGGGGCGCGTCAATCCCAGCACAGATACGCAGTATTTT; cdr3_aa: CACRDRGRVNPSTDTQYF
d_call: -; clone_size: few; v_call: TRBV7-2; j_call: TRBJ2-1; cdr3_nt: TGTGCCAGCAGCACGAGACAAGGAAGCAATGAGCAGTTCTTC; cdr3_aa: CASSTRQGSNEQFF
d_call: -; clone_size: few; v_call: TRBV28; j_call: TRBJ1-3; cdr3_nt: TGTGCCAGCAGTTTATTGGGTGGGACGGTCTCTGGAAACACCATATATTTT; cdr3_aa: CASSLLGGTVSGNTIYF
d_call: TRBD1; clone_size: -; v_call: TRBV12-3/TRBV12-4; j_call: TRBJ1-3; cdr3_nt: TGTGCCAGCAGACTCTCAGGGGGCGGAAACACCATATATTTT; cdr3_aa: CASRLSGGGNTIYF
d_call: -; clone_size: few; v_call: TRBV7-3; j_call: TRBJ1-2; cdr3_nt: TGTGCCAGCAGCTTAATTACAGGGACTGGCTACACCTTC; cdr3_aa: CASSLITGTGYTF
d_call: TRBD1; clone_size: few; v_call: TRBV7-8; j_call: TRBJ1-2; cdr3_nt: TGTGCCAGCAGCTTAAAAAGGGGGCAAGATGGCTACACCTTC; cdr3_aa: CASSLKRGQDGYTF
d_call: -; clone_size: -; v_call: TRBV2; j_call: TRBJ1-5; cdr3_nt: TGTGCCAGCTCGACGGGGTATAGCAATCAGCCCCAGCATTTT; cdr3_aa: CASSTGYSNQPQHF
d_call: TRBD1; clone_size: few; v_call: TRBV6-6; j_call: TRBJ2-4; cdr3_nt: TGTGCCAGCAGCCGCCGGGACAGGGAGTACTTC; cdr3_aa: CASSRRDREYF
d_call: TRBD1; clone_size: few; v_call: TRBV7-2; j_call: TRBJ1-5; cdr3_nt: TGTGCCAGCGCAGGGGGTGGTAGCAATCAGCCCCAGCATTTT; cdr3_aa: CASAGGGSNQPQHF
d_call: -; clone_size: -; v_call: TRBV10-3; j_call: TRBJ1-2; cdr3_nt: TGTGCCATCAGTGAAACAGGGAGGCGAAACTATGGCTACACCTTC; cdr3_aa: CAISETGRRNYGYTF
d_call: -; clone_size: -; v_call: TRBV6-5; j_call: TRBJ2-7; cdr3_nt: TGTGCCACCAAAGCGAGACCCCTATCCTACGAGCAGTACTTC; cdr3_aa: CATKARPLSYEQYF
d_call: -; clone_size: -; v_call: TRBV20-1; j_call: TRBJ1-4; cdr3_nt: TGCAGTGCTAGAGAGACGGGAGGAGAAGAAAAACTGTTTTTT; cdr3_aa: CSARETGGEEKLFF
d_call: -; clone_size: many; v_call: TRBV29-1; j_call: TRBJ2-3; cdr3_nt: TGCAGCGTTGAAGAGGTGTCTCGCACAGATACGCAGTATTTT; cdr3_aa: CSVEEVSRTDTQYF
d_call: -; clone_size: few; v_call: TRBV3-1; j_call: TRBJ2-5; cdr3_nt: TGTGCCAGCAGCCAAGTGGGGGCCGGAGAGACCCAGTACTTC; cdr3_aa: CASSQVGAGETQYF
d_call: -; clone_size: few; v_call: TRBV2; j_call: TRBJ2-7; cdr3_nt: TGTGCCAGCAGTGAAGACCCTGTGGGGTGGTCCCACGAGCAGTACTTC; cdr3_aa: CASSEDPVGWSHEQYF
d_call: -; clone_size: -; v_call: TRBV28; j_call: TRBJ2-7; cdr3_nt: TGTGCCAGCAGTCGGACCCCTATGTCCTACGAGCAGTACTTC; cdr3_aa: CASSRTPMSYEQYF
d_call: -; clone_size: -; v_call: TRBV10-3; j_call: TRBJ1-1; cdr3_nt: TGTGCCATCAAGTCCGCTTCGAACACTGAAGCTTTCTTT; cdr3_aa: CAIKSASNTEAFF
d_call: -; clone_size: few; v_call: TRBV3-1; j_call: TRBJ1-3; cdr3_nt: TGTGCCAGCAATCGACAGGCCTCTGGAAACACCATATATTTT; cdr3_aa: CASNRQASGNTIYF
d_call: TRBD2; clone_size: -; v_call: TRBV10-2; j_call: TRBJ2-1; cdr3_nt: TGCGCCAGCAGTGAGAGCGGACTAGCGGGGGGGTACGAGCAGTTCTTC; cdr3_aa: CASSESGLAGGYEQFF
d_call: -; clone_size: few; v_call: TRBV18; j_call: TRBJ1-2; cdr3_nt: TGTGCCAGCTCACCCCAGGATATCCCTAACTATGGCTACACCTTC; cdr3_aa: CASSPQDIPNYGYTF
d_call: TRBD1; clone_size: -; v_call: TRBV20-1; j_call: TRBJ1-6; cdr3_nt: TGCAGTGCCCAACTTGCCGGACAGGGTCGTTCACCCCTCCACTTT; cdr3_aa: CSAQLAGQGRSPLHF
d_call: -; clone_size: -; v_call: TRBV12-3/TRBV12-4; j_call: TRBJ1-3; cdr3_nt: TGTGCCAGCAGTTTTAGGGGGGCAGGAAACACCATATATTTT; cdr3_aa: CASSFRGAGNTIYF
d_call: -; clone_size: few; v_call: TRBV20-1; j_call: TRBJ1-5; cdr3_nt: TGCAGTGCTCAAGTCCCGGGCAATCAGCCCCAGCATTTT; cdr3_aa: CSAQVPGNQPQHF
d_call: -; clone_size: few; v_call: TRBV5-1; j_call: TRBJ2-6; cdr3_nt: TGCGCCAGCAGCTTGGATGGGGGCCCGTTTGGGGCCAACGTCCTGACTTTC; cdr3_aa: CASSLDGGPFGANVLTF
d_call: -; clone_size: -; v_call: TRBV5-1; j_call: TRBJ2-7; cdr3_nt: TGCGCCAGCAGCTTTCAGGCAGCTGGGGACCTGGGGGAGCAGTACTTC; cdr3_aa: CASSFQAAGDLGEQYF
d_call: TRBD1; clone_size: -; v_call: TRBV5-6; j_call: TRBJ2-7; cdr3_nt: TGTGCCAGCAGCATGGGGACAGGGCGTTCCTACGAGCAGTACTTC; cdr3_aa: CASSMGTGRSYEQYF